This T cell receptor (beta chain) was sequenced during a study of T cells in Graves' hyperthyroidism and ophthalmopathy. This clonotype has just a few counts. Hyperthyroidism in the patients, aged 18 to 65, was newly diagnosed and under 2 months in duration. Those patients with uncontrolled infection, other autoimmune disease, pregnancy or lactation were excluded. For the diagnoses, clinical symptoms, serum thyroxine and TRAb, thyroid ultrasound and orbital computed tomography were used. The investigators amplified TCR beta CDR3 regions from RNA transcripts. The study used the HTBI primer set for a first-round RT-PCR of the TCR CDR3. TCRdb reanalysed the multiplex PCR reads using MiXCR and keeps one entry per CDR3 protein. The sample includes some 400,000 distinct CDR3 sequences, roughly 13% of them seen just once. The sequence came from a woman aged 55-70 years with Graves' hyperthyroidism. Sequencing used blood.

The CDR3 region has the DNA TGCGCCAGCAGCTTGCGGGCGGGCAGGACGGACAAAGCTTTCTTT. Translating it yields CASSLRAGRTDKAFF. The gene calls are TRBV5-1 and TRBJ1-1; D might be TRBD1 (5 bases). The CDR3 contains 15 residues. Germline loops: CDR1 SGHRS, CDR2 YFSETQ. The V gene lost 1 base and the J gene lost 9 bases, with 19 bases spanning the gap.